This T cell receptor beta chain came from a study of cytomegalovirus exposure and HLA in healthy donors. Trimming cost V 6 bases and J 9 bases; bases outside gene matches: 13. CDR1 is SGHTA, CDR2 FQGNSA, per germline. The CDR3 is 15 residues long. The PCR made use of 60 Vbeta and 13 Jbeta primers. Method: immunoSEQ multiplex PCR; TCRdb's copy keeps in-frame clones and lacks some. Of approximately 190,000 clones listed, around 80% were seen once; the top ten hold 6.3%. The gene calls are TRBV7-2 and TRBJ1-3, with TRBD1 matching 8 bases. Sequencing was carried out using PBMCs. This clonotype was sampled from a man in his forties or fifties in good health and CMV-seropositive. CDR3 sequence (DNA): TGTGCCAGCAGGTCGACAGGGGATATTTTCTCCACCATATATTTT. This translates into CASRSTGDIFSTIYF.